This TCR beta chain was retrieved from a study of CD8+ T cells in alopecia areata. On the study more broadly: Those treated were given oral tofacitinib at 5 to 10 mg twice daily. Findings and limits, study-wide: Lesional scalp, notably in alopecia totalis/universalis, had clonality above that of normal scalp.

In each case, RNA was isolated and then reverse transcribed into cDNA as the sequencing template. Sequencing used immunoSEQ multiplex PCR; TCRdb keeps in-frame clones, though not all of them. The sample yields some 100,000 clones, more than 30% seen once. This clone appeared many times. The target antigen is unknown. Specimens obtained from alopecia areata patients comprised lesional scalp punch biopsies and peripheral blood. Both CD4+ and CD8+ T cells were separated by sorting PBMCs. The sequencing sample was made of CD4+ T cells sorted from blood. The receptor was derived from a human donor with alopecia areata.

The CDR3 is CASSHLQGGQETQYF. The DNA for the CDR3 is TGCGCCAGCAGCCACCTTCAGGGGGGTCAAGAGACCCAGTACTTC. The chain carries TRBV4-1 and TRBJ2-5, with D tentatively TRBD1 (7 bases). Germline values: CDR1 MGHRA, CDR2 YSYEKL. V lost 3 bases, J lost 2 bases, and 13 bases lay in between. This CDR3 is 15 amino acids long.